This T cell receptor beta chain derives from a study of blood T cells in healthy people across ages. PCR was performed a second time for roughly 7 to 12 cycles using a sample-barcoded 5' primer and a J-beta primer mix. TCRdb called the 5' RACE reads again in MiXCR, with one record for every CDR3 protein. The table includes 700,000 to 1,000,000 distinct CDR3 sequences, around two fifths detected once. Trimming left V 4 bases short and J 0 bases short, with 14 bases between. Germline V gene data show CDR1 as SNHLY and CDR2 as FYNNEI. The CDR3 length is 16 residues. In regard to this clonotype: The antigen remains unidentified.

Study-wide points: Versus aged donors, long-lived donors had higher diversity and more naive CD4+ cells.

The genes are TRBV2 and TRBJ2-3; D possibly matches TRBD1 or TRBD2 (6 bases each). The specimen was blood. This TCR was sampled from a man in his 60s in good health. The CDR3 protein is CASSVRLGGSTDTQYF. Here the CDR3 DNA reads TGTGCCAGCAGTGTACGACTGGGGGGCAGCACAGATACGCAGTATTTT.